This passage covers 29 T cell receptor beta chains from one sample sequenced in a study of blood T cell repertoires in COVID-19. Measured with immunoSEQ multiplex PCR; TCRdb has only the in-frame clones, and not every one. This table holds some 27,000 clones, 87% found once. The specimen sequenced was peripheral blood. The receptor set was obtained from a human donor in a cohort sampled during active COVID-19. The donor label of this sample is uncertain.

The chain joins TRBV3-1 (or the pseudogene TRBV3-2) to TRBJ2-1; weak D call: TRBD2 (5 bases). V was pared by 1 base and J by 9 bases, with 10 bases between. Germline CDR1 reads LGHDT; CDR2 reads YNNKEL (reference sequence). The CDR3 spans 13 residues. In nucleotides, the CDR3 is TGTGCCAGCAGCCAAGGCGGGTCGGGTGAGCAGTTCTTC. Its translation: CASSQGGSGEQFF.

The gene calls are TRBV5-8 and TRBJ2-7, with no clear D. The ends were cut back, 4 bases at V and 7 bases at J, with 15 bases in the middle. CDR1 SGHTS and CDR2 YDEGEE come from the germline V gene. This CDR3 has 13 residues. The CDR3 spells CASSHFSGNEQYF. The CDR3 DNA reads TGTGCCAGCAGCCACTTCTCTGGTAATGAGCAGTACTTC.

This rearrangement joins TRBV18 to TRBJ1-6, with D possibly matching TRBD1 (6 bases). V dropped 0 bases and J dropped 14 bases, with 20 bases sitting between them. Germline V gives CDR1 KGHSH, CDR2 LQKENI. The CDR3 runs to 16 residues. In nucleotides, the CDR3 is TGTGCCAGCTCACCACCGAACGACAGGTCGGTCCCGACCCTCCACTTT. Translated, it gives CASSPPNDRSVPTLHF.

The chain uses TRBV24-1 and TRBJ2-5, with a weak D call TRBD2 (5 bases). The CDR3 is 15 residues long. Germline lookup yields CDR1 KGHDR and CDR2 SFDVKD. Trimming removed 1 base from V and 1 base from J, with 9 bases in between. The CDR3 nucleotides read TGTGCCACCAGTGATTTCACCCGGGGCCAAGAGACCCAGTACTTC. Protein: CATSDFTRGQETQYF.

The chain recombines TRBV7-2 with TRBJ2-1, with a tentative D call TRBD2 (5 bases). Trimming left V 3 bases short and J 4 bases short, with 10 bases between. Per germline, CDR1 SGHTA and CDR2 FQGNSA. CDR3 length equals 14 residues. The CDR3 is CASSFRGSYNEQFF. The CDR3 nucleotides read TGTGCCAGCAGCTTCCGGGGATCTTACAATGAGCAGTTCTTC.

This clone was seen just once. The chain joins TRBV4-3 to TRBJ2-2; 7 bases are shared with TRBD2. J gave up 8 bases and V 3 bases, and 9 bases lay outside the gene matches. CDR1 and CDR2 (germline): LGHNA, YSLEER. The CDR3 is 15 residues long. CDR3 DNA sequence: TGCGCCAGCAGCCACTGGGACTACCTTGGAGGGGAGCTGTTTTTT. It encodes CASSHWDYLGGELFF.

The gene calls are TRBV7-2 and TRBJ2-1; no definite D call. CDR1 SGHTA and CDR2 FQGNSA come from the germline V gene. V was cut by 5 bases and J by 4 bases, with 6 bases left in between. The CDR3 is 12 residues long. CDR3 nucleotide sequence: TGTGCCAGCAGCCCCAAATACAATGAGCAGTTCTTC. Translation: CASSPKYNEQFF. The full variable domain, completed using reference TRBV7-2 and TRBJ2-1, is GAGVSQSPSNKVTEKGKDVELRCDPISGHTALYWYRQSLGQGLEFLIYFQGNSAPDKSGLPSDRFSAERTGGSVSTLTIQRTQQEDSAVYLCASSPKYNEQFFGPGTRLTVL.

The chain links TRBV28 to TRBJ2-1, with TRBD1 as a possible D gene (6 bases). The CDR3 contains 19 residues. V was clipped by 3 bases and J by 1 base, with 22 bases between them. Germline CDR1 is MDHEN and CDR2 is SYDVKM. The CDR3 protein is CASSFATAGVFRSYNEQFF. CDR3 nucleotide sequence: TGTGCCAGCAGTTTCGCAACTGCAGGGGTTTTTAGGTCCTACAATGAGCAGTTCTTC.

The chain recombines TRBV18 with TRBJ1-2; 8 nucleotides agree with TRBD1. V gave up 3 bases and J gave up 4 bases; unmatched junction bases: 10. The germline V gene encodes CDR1 KGHSH and CDR2 LQKENI. The CDR3 length is 16 residues. The CDR3 bases are TGTGCCAGCTCACCGTCCCAGGGGGCCCTTAGCTATGGCTACACCTTC. Protein product: CASSPSQGALSYGYTF.

This clone was seen a few times. V and J are TRBV7-9 and TRBJ2-1; 7 nucleotides match TRBD2. The germline V gene has CDR1 SEHNR and CDR2 FQNEAQ (reference sequence). The CDR3 loop spans 15 amino acids. J was trimmed by 2 bases and V by 5 bases; bases with no gene match: 6. The CDR3 here is CASSLEGTTYNEQFF. The CDR3 DNA sequence: TGTGCCAGCAGCCTAGAGGGGACTACCTACAATGAGCAGTTCTTC.

This chain uses TRBV5-6 with TRBJ1-2; a possible D gene is TRBD1 (5 bases). Trimming shortened V by 5 bases and J by 4 bases, and 12 bases separated the two germline ends. There are 13 residues in the CDR3. Germline values: CDR1 SGHDT, CDR2 YYEEEE. The CDR3 region has the DNA TGTGCCAGCAGACCCTTAGACAGCTATGGCTACACCTTC. Translation gives CASRPLDSYGYTF.

The J gene is TRBJ2-5, the V gene TRBV15; D perhaps matches TRBD2 (5 bases). The V gene lost 0 bases and the J gene lost 5 bases, with 7 bases spanning the gap. Germline V gene sequence: CDR1 LNHNV, CDR2 YYDKDF (reference sequence). The CDR3 length is 13 residues. Here the CDR3 reads CATSRDPGETQYF. The CDR3 DNA sequence: TGTGCCACCAGCAGAGATCCGGGGGAGACCCAGTACTTC.

J is TRBJ2-7 and V is TRBV28; D is ambiguous. The germline V gene has CDR1 MDHEN and CDR2 SYDVKM. CDR3 size: 14 residues. V shed 2 bases and J shed 6 bases, with 14 bases lying between them. As DNA, the CDR3 is TGTGCCAGCAGTTTAGGGTCCGTCCGAGGCGAGCAGTACTTC. It codes for CASSLGSVRGEQYF.

This chain links TRBV3-1 (or the pseudogene TRBV3-2) with TRBJ2-5; 8 bases line up with TRBD2. Germline CDR1 and CDR2: LGHDT and YNNKEL (reference sequence). This CDR3 region has 18 residues. V lost 1 base, J lost 4 bases, and 14 bases stayed unmatched. CDR3 nucleotides: TGTGCCAGCAGCCAAGGGTTCTTAGCGGGGTGGGCTGGAGAGACCCAGTACTTC. It yields the protein CASSQGFLAGWAGETQYF.

This sequence joins TRBV25-1 and TRBJ2-2; the match to TRBD1 covers 8 bases. J lost 5 bases, V lost 5 bases, and 7 bases had no gene match. Germline values: CDR1 MGHDK, CDR2 SYGVNS. CDR3 length equals 15 residues. CDR3 residues: CASSRAGGYTGELFF. For the CDR3, the DNA is TGTGCCAGCAGTAGAGCAGGGGGCTATACCGGGGAGCTGTTTTTT.

The rearrangement links TRBV30 to TRBJ2-5, with TRBD1 identical over 8 bases. Germline CDR1 and CDR2: GTSNPN and SVGIG (reference sequence). The ends lost 3 bases at V and 2 bases at J; junction bases unmatched: 8. The CDR3 loop spans 15 amino acids. The CDR3, as DNA: TGTGCCTGGAGCCTACTGGGACAGGCGCAAGAGACCCAGTACTTC. Encoded protein: CAWSLLGQAQETQYF.

This clone was seen a few times. The V call is TRBV12-3 or TRBV12-4, the J call TRBJ2-5; TRBD1 is a possible D gene (6 bases). V lost 6 bases and J 4 bases, leaving 12 bases between the germline ends. The CDR3 covers 13 residues. CDR3 sequence reads: CASSYDRRETQYF. The CDR3 region has the DNA TGTGCCAGCAGCTACGACAGGAGAGAGACCCAGTACTTC.

The V call is TRBV2, the J call TRBJ1-3, with 11 nucleotides matching TRBD1. The CDR3 loop spans 17 amino acids. The V gene's germline CDR1 is SNHLY and CDR2 FYNNEI. The V segment lost 2 bases and the J segment 0 bases; nucleotides outside the gene matches: 3. In DNA form, the CDR3 reads TGTGCCAGCAGTGAATTGGGGACAGGGGGCTCTGGAAACACCATATATTTT. It is translated as CASSELGTGGSGNTIYF.

The rearrangement joins TRBV30 to TRBJ1-5; possible D gene TRBD1, 6 bases. CDR1 and CDR2 (germline): GTSNPN, SVGIG (reference sequence). This CDR3 comprises 13 residues. V was clipped by 4 bases and J by 5 bases, with 12 bases between them. The chain's CDR3 is CAWKAGAHQPQHF. In DNA form, the CDR3 reads TGTGCCTGGAAGGCGGGGGCGCATCAGCCCCAGCATTTT.

This clone was seen once. V and J are TRBV7-9 and TRBJ1-2, with TRBD1 matching over 10 bases. V gave up 5 bases and J gave up 3 bases; unmatched junction bases: 9. The germline V gene encodes CDR1 SEHNR and CDR2 FQNEAQ (reference sequence). The CDR3 has 16 residues. CDR3 region: CASSPPGTGEHYGYTF. The CDR3 nucleotides are TGTGCCAGCAGCCCGCCCGGGACAGGGGAACACTATGGCTACACCTTC.

The chain uses TRBV3-1 (or the pseudogene TRBV3-2) and TRBJ2-6, with 7 positions matching TRBD1. CDR1 is LGHDT, CDR2 YNNKEL, per germline (reference sequence). With V trimmed by 5 bases and J by 0 bases, 10 bases remained unmatched. The CDR3 is made up of 18 amino acids. The CDR3 coding sequence is TGTGCCAGCAGCTACTACCCGGGACAGAGCTCTGGGGCCAACGTCCTGACTTTC. It is translated as CASSYYPGQSSGANVLTF.

The chain recombines TRBV3-1 (or the pseudogene TRBV3-2) with TRBJ1-2; D unresolved. Germline-derived CDR1 and CDR2 are LGHDT and YNNKEL (reference sequence). The CDR3 length is 13 residues. V gave up 4 bases and J gave up 8 bases, with 14 bases separating them. As DNA, the CDR3 is TGTGCCAGCAGCCTCGGAGGTGTCGGAGGCTACACCTTC. Amino acids: CASSLGGVGGYTF.

V is TRBV28 and J is TRBJ2-2; perhaps TRBD1 as D (5 bases). This CDR3 spans 14 amino acids. The germline CDR1 and CDR2 sequences are MDHEN and SYDVKM. Trimming took 3 bases from V and 5 from J, leaving 10 bases between them. The DNA of the CDR3 is TGTGCCAGCAGTTTGGGGCGGTGGACCGGGGAGCTGTTTTTT. Its protein product is CASSLGRWTGELFF.

The J gene is TRBJ2-7, the V gene TRBV28; D is undetermined. Trimming stripped 3 bases from V and 7 bases from J, with 13 bases between. CDR1 is MDHEN, CDR2 SYDVKM, per germline. The CDR3 is 13 residues long. The CDR3 here is CASSFPGRSEQYF. For the CDR3, the DNA is TGTGCCAGCAGTTTCCCAGGCCGCAGTGAGCAGTACTTC.

V gene TRBV28 combines with J gene TRBJ2-5, with 14 nucleotides matching TRBD2. Germline V gene sequence: CDR1 MDHEN, CDR2 SYDVKM. This CDR3 comprises 16 residues. J lost 4 bases, V lost 8 bases, and 9 bases had no gene match. The CDR3 DNA reads TGTGCCAGCTCCCGTGGGACTAGCGGGGGATCAGAGACCCAGTACTTC. Amino acids: CASSRGTSGGSETQYF.

On this clone itself: At one boundary the junction diverges from the germline segment, which might be a read error. V and J are TRBV25-1 and TRBJ2-7; tentative D call: TRBD1 (5 bases). The CDR3 has 14 amino acids. Germline CDR1 reads MGHDK; CDR2 reads SYGVNS. Here the CDR3 reads CASSEAGSSHEQYF. CDR3 coding DNA: TGTGCCAGCAGTGAGGCAGGGTCCTCCCACGAGCAGTACTTC.

The V and J genes are TRBV3-1 (or the pseudogene TRBV3-2) and TRBJ1-6; D is possibly TRBD1 (6 bases). This CDR3 has 13 residues. V was cut by 4 bases and J by 7 bases, with 8 bases left in between. CDR1 is LGHDT and CDR2 is YNNKEL in the germline V gene (reference sequence). The CDR3, as DNA: TGTGCCAGCAGCCCCACAGGGAATTCACCCCTCCACTTT. It yields the protein CASSPTGNSPLHF.

This chain links TRBV11-3 with TRBJ2-1; the match to TRBD1 covers 11 bases. After removal of 0 bases from V and 6 bases from J, the junction contained 1 base not matched to a gene. Germline assignment: CDR1 SGHNT and CDR2 YENEEA. This CDR3 comprises 15 residues. The CDR3 loop reads CASSLEGTGGNEQFF. For the CDR3, the DNA is TGTGCCAGCAGCTTAGAAGGGACAGGGGGCAATGAGCAGTTCTTC.

J is TRBJ2-7 and V is TRBV28, with 9 positions matching TRBD1. This CDR3 contains 18 residues. Trimming at V came to 0 bases and at J to 4 bases, leaving 13 bases not matched to a gene. The germline gives CDR1 MDHEN, CDR2 SYDVKM. CDR3 in DNA: TGTGCCAGCAGTTTATGGGGACAGGGTACGACGTCGGGGTACGAGCAGTACTTC. Translation: CASSLWGQGTTSGYEQYF.